A selection of T cell receptor beta chains follows, all from one sample in a study of early T cells in non-severe SARS-CoV-2 infection. TCRdb redid the calling of the 5' RACE reads with MiXCR, one entry per CDR3 protein. The sample lists around 66,000 distinct CDR3 sequences; 5% to 6.5% were seen once. This sample comprised whole blood, obtained at baseline. All receptors derive from an adult who was a healthcare worker with PCR-confirmed SARS-CoV-2 infection or an uninfected control (not recorded which). CDR3s include the opening cysteine and the closing phenylalanine or tryptophan. The D gene is left open where the match is weak. Rows give clone size only sometimes, using once, few, many, or a class for an expanded clone.

j_call	clone_size	d_call	v_call	cdr3_aa	cdr3_nt
TRBJ1-2	many	-	TRBV11-2	CASSFQGSEGYTF	TGTGCCAGCAGCTTCCAGGGTTCGGAAGGCTACACCTTC
TRBJ2-2	-	-	TRBV20-1	CSASGPGGTGELFF	TGCAGTGCTAGTGGGCCAGGGGGGACCGGGGAGCTGTTTTTT
TRBJ1-1	many	TRBD1	TRBV6-6	CASSYPGQALNTEAFF	TGTGCCAGCAGTTACCCCGGACAGGCATTGAACACTGAAGCTTTCTTT
TRBJ2-3	many	TRBD2	TRBV5-1	CASSHLAGDPDTQYF	TGCGCCAGCAGCCACCTAGCGGGAGATCCAGATACGCAGTATTTT
TRBJ2-7	-	-	TRBV2	CASSVQYEQYF	TGTGCCAGCAGTGTTCAGTACGAGCAGTACTTC
TRBJ1-1	-	-	TRBV28	CASSSTGGPGTEAFF	TGTGCCAGCAGTTCCACGGGGGGGCCGGGCACTGAAGCTTTCTTT
TRBJ1-6	few	-	TRBV7-2	CASSLALTPGDSPLHF	TGTGCCAGCAGCTTAGCGCTGACCCCGGGGGATTCACCCCTCCACTTT
TRBJ2-2	many	-	TRBV29-1	CSVEDVGTHTGELFF	TGCAGCGTTGAAGATGTCGGGACGCACACCGGGGAGCTGTTTTTT
TRBJ2-1	many	TRBD2	TRBV4-3	CASSQDESGLAGYNEQFF	TGCGCCAGCAGCCAAGATGAATCGGGGCTAGCGGGATACAATGAGCAGTTCTTC
TRBJ1-2	many	-	TRBV20-1	CSARDRGAAYGYTF	TGCAGTGCTAGAGATCGAGGGGCAGCTTATGGCTACACCTTC
TRBJ2-7	many	-	TRBV7-3	CASSSYPRVEGPYEQYF	TGTGCCAGCAGCTCGTATCCACGGGTTGAGGGGCCCTACGAGCAGTACTTC
TRBJ2-1	few	TRBD2	TRBV5-1	CASTRQPGTNGEQFF	TGCGCCAGCACCCGGCAGCCCGGGACTAACGGTGAGCAGTTCTTC
TRBJ2-7	many	TRBD1	TRBV12-3/TRBV12-4	CASSPSTGKGEQYF	TGTGCCAGCAGTCCATCGACAGGGAAGGGCGAGCAGTACTTC
TRBJ2-1	many	-	TRBV11-1	CASSLRMEQFF	TGTGCCAGCAGCTTAAGGATGGAGCAGTTCTTC
TRBJ2-1	many	TRBD2	TRBV14	CASSQLAGANEQFF	TGTGCCAGCAGCCAACTAGCGGGAGCGAATGAGCAGTTCTTC
TRBJ2-5	-	TRBD1	TRBV12-3/TRBV12-4	CASSWTGAETQYF	TGTGCCAGCAGCTGGACAGGGGCAGAGACCCAGTACTTC
TRBJ2-5	many	-	TRBV20-1	CSARGATQETQYF	TGCAGTGCTAGGGGGGCTACTCAAGAGACCCAGTACTTC
TRBJ1-6	many	-	TRBV5-1	CASSSGQRNNSPLHF	TGCGCCAGCAGCTCCGGACAGAGAAATAATTCACCCCTCCACTTT
TRBJ2-7	few	-	TRBV29-1	CSVADGGFYEQYF	TGCAGCGTTGCCGACGGAGGGTTCTACGAGCAGTACTTC
TRBJ2-7	many	TRBD2	TRBV7-8	CASSSTSGRAGEQYF	TGTGCCAGCAGCTCGACTAGCGGGAGGGCGGGCGAGCAGTACTTC
TRBJ1-1	many	TRBD1	TRBV10-1	CASSPGGIGTEAFF	TGCGCCAGCAGCCCAGGGGGCATAGGAACTGAAGCTTTCTTT
TRBJ2-7	many	TRBD1	TRBV5-5	CASSLGTGGPYEQYF	TGTGCCAGCAGCTTAGGGACAGGCGGCCCCTACGAGCAGTACTTC
TRBJ2-3	many	-	TRBV20-1	CSARATKASYF	TGCAGTGCTAGAGCGACAAAAGCCTCGTATTTT
TRBJ1-6	many	TRBD1	TRBV28	CASSTDWTGPNSPLHF	TGTGCCAGCAGCACCGACTGGACAGGGCCTAATTCACCCCTCCACTTT
TRBJ2-7	few	TRBD1	TRBV3-1	CASGQADEQYF	TGTGCCAGTGGACAGGCTGACGAGCAGTACTTC
TRBJ2-3	-	-	TRBV27	CASKRATREDTQYF	TGTGCCAGCAAGAGGGCTACGAGAGAAGATACGCAGTATTTT
TRBJ1-5	-	TRBD1	TRBV20-1	CSAPDRVAQPQHF	TGCAGCGCACCCGACAGGGTCGCTCAGCCCCAGCATTTT
TRBJ1-3	many	TRBD1	TRBV4-2	CASSQKDRRSGNTIYF	TGTGCCAGCAGCCAAAAGGACAGGCGATCTGGAAACACCATATATTTT
TRBJ1-1	few	-	TRBV7-9	CASWTLSDNMNTEAFF	TGTGCCAGCTGGACGTTATCGGACAACATGAACACTGAAGCTTTCTTT
TRBJ2-3	many	-	TRBV7-3	CASSPYPKDTQYF	TGTGCCAGCAGCCCCTACCCCAAAGATACGCAGTATTTT
TRBJ1-1	many	-	TRBV7-2	CASSSGTGYATEAFF	TGTGCCAGCAGCTCCGGAACAGGGTATGCGACTGAAGCTTTCTTT
TRBJ2-6	many	-	TRBV20-1	CSAPPGANVLTF	TGCAGTGCTCCCCCTGGGGCCAACGTCCTGACTTTC
TRBJ2-1	-	-	TRBV20-1	CSAPRYNEQFF	TGCAGTGCTCCTAGGTACAATGAGCAGTTCTTC
TRBJ2-7	few	TRBD2	TRBV6-5	CASSYGTSIEQYF	TGTGCCAGCAGTTACGGGACTAGTATCGAGCAGTACTTC
TRBJ2-1	many	TRBD2	TRBV11-3	CASSLSVIGGSASYNEQFF	TGTGCCAGCAGCTTATCTGTAATCGGCGGGAGCGCCTCCTACAATGAGCAGTTCTTC